Shown below are 2 T cell receptor beta chains from a single sample sequenced in a study of blood T cell repertoires in COVID-19. Repertoires were generated with immunoSEQ multiplex PCR, while TCRdb's copy carries only in-frame clones and drops some. The repertoire holds over 250,000 clones, with around 89% as singletons. Sequencing was done on a sample of PBMCs or T cells enriched from blood (not recorded which). These receptors were taken from a man aged 40-49 years who had recovered from COVID-19.

This sequence joins TRBV5-1 and TRBJ1-2; TRBD1 might be the D (5 bases). The CDR3 extends over 16 amino acids. In germline, CDR1 is SGHRS, CDR2 YFSETQ. The V end lost 1 base, the J end lost 5 bases, and 18 bases lay between the germline ends. This CDR3 is CASSLNLGGVRYGYTF. The CDR3 DNA follows: TGCGCCAGCAGCTTGAACTTGGGAGGGGTTAGGTATGGCTACACCTTC.

The rearrangement links TRBV27 to TRBJ2-7; possibly TRBD2 for D (6 bases). The length of the CDR3 is 19 residues. Germline V CDR1 and CDR2: MNHEY, SMNVEV (reference sequence). Between the trimmed V and J ends, which lost 2 bases and 0 bases, there was a span of 23 bases. The CDR3: CASSLIGDFLARGSYEQYF. CDR3 nucleotides: TGTGCCAGCAGTTTAATTGGGGACTTTCTAGCTCGCGGCTCCTACGAGCAGTACTTC.